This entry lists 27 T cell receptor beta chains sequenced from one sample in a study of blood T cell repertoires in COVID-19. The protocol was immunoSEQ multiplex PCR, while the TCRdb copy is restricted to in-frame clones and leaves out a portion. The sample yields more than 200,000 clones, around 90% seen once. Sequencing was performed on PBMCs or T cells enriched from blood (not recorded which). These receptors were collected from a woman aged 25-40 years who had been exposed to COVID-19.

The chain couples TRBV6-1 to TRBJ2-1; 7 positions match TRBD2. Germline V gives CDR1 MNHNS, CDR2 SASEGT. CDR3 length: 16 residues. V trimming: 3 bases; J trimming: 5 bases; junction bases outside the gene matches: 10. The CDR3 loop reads CASSDGLWTSDNEQFF. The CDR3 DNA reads TGTGCCAGCAGTGATGGCCTCTGGACTAGTGACAATGAGCAGTTCTTC.

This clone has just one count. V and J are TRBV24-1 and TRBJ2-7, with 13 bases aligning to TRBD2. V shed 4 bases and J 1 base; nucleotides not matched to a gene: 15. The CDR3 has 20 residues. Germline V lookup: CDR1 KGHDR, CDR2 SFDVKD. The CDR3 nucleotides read TGTGCCACCAGTGAAACCCCTGGACTAGCGGGAGTGCGACGTTCCTACGAGCAGTACTTC. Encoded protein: CATSETPGLAGVRRSYEQYF.

CDR3 amino acids: CAQFSGRANEQYF. CDR3 nucleotides: TGTGCCCAATTTAGCGGGAGGGCCAACGAGCAGTACTTC. The chain has TRBV30 and TRBJ2-7, with TRBD2 matching over 11 bases. The germline gives CDR1 GTSNPN, CDR2 SVGIG (reference sequence). This CDR3 contains 13 residues. The V gene end was trimmed by 8 bases and the J gene end by 5 bases; junction bases not matched to a gene: 8. Drawing the rest from reference TRBV30 and TRBJ2-7, the complete variable domain is SQTIHQWPATLVQPVGSPLSLECTVEGTSNPNLYWYRQAAGRGLQLLFYSVGIGQISSEVPQNLSASRPQDRQFILSSKKLLLSDSGFYLCAQFSGRANEQYFGPGTRLTVT.

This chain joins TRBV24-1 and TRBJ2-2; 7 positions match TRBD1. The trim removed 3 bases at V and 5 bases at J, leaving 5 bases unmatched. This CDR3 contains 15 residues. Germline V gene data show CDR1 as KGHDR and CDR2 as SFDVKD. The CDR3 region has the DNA TGTGCCACCAGTGATACCTCAGGGGGAACCGGGGAGCTGTTTTTT. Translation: CATSDTSGGTGELFF.

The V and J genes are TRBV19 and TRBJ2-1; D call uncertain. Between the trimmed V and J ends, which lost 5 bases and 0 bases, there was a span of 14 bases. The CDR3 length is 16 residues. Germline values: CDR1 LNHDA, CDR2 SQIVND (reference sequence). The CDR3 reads CASSVCDLSSYNEQFF. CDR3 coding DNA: TGTGCCAGTAGTGTGTGCGATCTGAGCTCCTACAATGAGCAGTTCTTC.

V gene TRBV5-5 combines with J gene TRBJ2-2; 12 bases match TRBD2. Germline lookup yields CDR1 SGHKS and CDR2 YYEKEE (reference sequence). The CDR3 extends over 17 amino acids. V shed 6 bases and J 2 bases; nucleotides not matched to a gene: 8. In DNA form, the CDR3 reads TGTGCCAGCACCCGGCTAGCGGGAGGGGCAAACACCGGGGAGCTGTTTTTT. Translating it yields CASTRLAGGANTGELFF.

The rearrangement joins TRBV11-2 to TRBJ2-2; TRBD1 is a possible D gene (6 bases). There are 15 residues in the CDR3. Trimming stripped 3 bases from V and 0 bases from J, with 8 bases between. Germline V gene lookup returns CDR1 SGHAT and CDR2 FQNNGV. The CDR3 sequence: CASSFGQTNTGELFF. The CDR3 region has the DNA TGTGCCAGCAGCTTTGGACAGACGAACACCGGGGAGCTGTTTTTT. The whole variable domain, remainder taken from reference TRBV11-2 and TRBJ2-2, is EAGVAQSPRYKIIEKRQSVAFWCNPISGHATLYWYQQILGQGPKLLIQFQNNGVVDDSQLPKDRFSAERLKGVDSTLKIQPAKLEDSAVYLCASSFGQTNTGELFFGEGSRLTVL.

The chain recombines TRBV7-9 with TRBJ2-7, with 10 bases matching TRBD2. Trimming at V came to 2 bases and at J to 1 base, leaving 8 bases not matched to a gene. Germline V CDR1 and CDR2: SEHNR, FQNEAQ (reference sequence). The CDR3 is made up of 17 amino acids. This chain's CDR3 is CASSLFSGRIVSYEQYF. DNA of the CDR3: TGTGCCAGCAGCTTATTTAGCGGGAGGATAGTTTCCTACGAGCAGTACTTC.

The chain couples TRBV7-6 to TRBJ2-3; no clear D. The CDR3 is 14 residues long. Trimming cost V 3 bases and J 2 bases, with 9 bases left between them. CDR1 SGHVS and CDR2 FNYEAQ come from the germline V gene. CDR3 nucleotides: TGTGCCAGCAGCTTTGGCAGTAACACAGATACGCAGTATTTT. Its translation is CASSFGSNTDTQYF.

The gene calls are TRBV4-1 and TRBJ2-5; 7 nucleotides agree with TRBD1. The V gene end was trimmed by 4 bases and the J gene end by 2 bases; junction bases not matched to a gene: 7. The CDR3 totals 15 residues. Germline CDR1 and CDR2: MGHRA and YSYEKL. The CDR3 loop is CASSRGTVSQETQYF. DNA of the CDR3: TGCGCCAGCAGCCGGGGGACAGTTTCGCAAGAGACCCAGTACTTC.

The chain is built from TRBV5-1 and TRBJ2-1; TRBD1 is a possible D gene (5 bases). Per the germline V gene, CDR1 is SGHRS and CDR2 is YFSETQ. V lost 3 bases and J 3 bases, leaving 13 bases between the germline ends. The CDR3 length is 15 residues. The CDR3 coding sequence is TGCGCCAGCAGCTCAGGGAAAATGGGCTACAATGAGCAGTTCTTC. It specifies CASSSGKMGYNEQFF.

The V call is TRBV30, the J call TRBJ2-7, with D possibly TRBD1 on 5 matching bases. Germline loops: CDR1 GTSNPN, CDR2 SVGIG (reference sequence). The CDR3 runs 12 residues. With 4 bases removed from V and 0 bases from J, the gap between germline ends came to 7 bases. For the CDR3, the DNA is TGTGCCTGGACGACAGTCTCCTACGAGCAGTACTTC. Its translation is CAWTTVSYEQYF.

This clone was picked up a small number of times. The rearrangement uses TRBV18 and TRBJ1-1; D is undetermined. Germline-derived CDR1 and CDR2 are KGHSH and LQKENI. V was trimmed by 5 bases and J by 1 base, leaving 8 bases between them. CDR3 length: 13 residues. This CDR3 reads CASSTNRNTEAFF. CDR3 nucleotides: TGTGCCAGCTCAACTAATAGGAACACTGAAGCTTTCTTT.

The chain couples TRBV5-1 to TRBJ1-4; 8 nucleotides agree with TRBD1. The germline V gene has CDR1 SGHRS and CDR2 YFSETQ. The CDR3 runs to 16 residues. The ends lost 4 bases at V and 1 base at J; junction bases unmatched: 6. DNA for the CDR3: TGCGCCAGCAGCCCTCGAACAGGGGGAACTAATGAAAAACTGTTTTTT. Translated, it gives CASSPRTGGTNEKLFF.

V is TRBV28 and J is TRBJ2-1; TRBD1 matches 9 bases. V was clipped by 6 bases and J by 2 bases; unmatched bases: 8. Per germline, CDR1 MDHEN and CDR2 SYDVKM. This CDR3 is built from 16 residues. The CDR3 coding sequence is TGTGCCAGCAGGCCGGGACAGGGTGAGGCCTACAATGAGCAGTTCTTC. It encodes CASRPGQGEAYNEQFF.

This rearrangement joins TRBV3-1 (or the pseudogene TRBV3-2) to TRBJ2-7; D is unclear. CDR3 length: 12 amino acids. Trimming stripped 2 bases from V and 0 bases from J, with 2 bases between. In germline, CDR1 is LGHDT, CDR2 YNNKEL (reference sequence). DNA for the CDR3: TGTGCCAGCAGCCAACTCTCCTACGAGCAGTACTTC. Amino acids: CASSQLSYEQYF.

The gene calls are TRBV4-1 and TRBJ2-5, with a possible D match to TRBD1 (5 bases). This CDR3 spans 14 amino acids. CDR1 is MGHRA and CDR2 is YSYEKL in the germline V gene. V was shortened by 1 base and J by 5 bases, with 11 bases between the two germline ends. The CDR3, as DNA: TGCGCCAGCAGCCAAGCTGGGGCGTGGGAGACCCAGTACTTC. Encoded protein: CASSQAGAWETQYF.

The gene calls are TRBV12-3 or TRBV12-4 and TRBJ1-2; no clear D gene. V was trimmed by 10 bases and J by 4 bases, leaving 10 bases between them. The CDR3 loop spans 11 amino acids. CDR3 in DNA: TGTGCCAACCTGGGCAGCTATGGCTACACCTTC. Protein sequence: CANLGSYGYTF.

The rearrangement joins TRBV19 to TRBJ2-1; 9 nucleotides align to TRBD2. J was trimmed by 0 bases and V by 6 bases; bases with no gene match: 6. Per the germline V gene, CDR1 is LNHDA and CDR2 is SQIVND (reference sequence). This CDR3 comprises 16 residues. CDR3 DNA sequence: TGTGCCAGTAGGAGAAATAGCGGGAGCTCCTACAATGAGCAGTTCTTC. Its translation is CASRRNSGSSYNEQFF.

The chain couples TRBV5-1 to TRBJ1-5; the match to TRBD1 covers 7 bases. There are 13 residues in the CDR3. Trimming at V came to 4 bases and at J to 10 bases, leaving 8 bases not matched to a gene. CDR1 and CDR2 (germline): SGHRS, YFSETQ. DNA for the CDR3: TGCGCCAGCAGCGTTATTACAGGGGCCCCCCAGCATTTT. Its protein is CASSVITGAPQHF.

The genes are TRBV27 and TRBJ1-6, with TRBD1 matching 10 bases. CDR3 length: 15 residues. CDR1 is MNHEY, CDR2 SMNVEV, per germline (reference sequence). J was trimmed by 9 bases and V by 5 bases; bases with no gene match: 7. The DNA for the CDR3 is TGTGCCAGCAGTGCGGGACAGGGGTTGCGTTCACCCCTCCACTTT. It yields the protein CASSAGQGLRSPLHF.

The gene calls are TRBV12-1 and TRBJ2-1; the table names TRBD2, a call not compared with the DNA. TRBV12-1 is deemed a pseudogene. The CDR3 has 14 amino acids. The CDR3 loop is CASSFPSEDNEQFF. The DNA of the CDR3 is TGTGCCAGCAGCTTTCCTAGCGAGGACAATGAGCAGTTCTTC.

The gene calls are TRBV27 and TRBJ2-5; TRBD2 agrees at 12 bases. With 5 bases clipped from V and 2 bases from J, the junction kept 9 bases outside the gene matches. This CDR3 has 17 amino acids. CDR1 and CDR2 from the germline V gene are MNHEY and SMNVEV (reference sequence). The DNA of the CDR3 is TGTGCCAGCAGTCCGGGACTAGCGGGCAGAAGGCAAGAGACCCAGTACTTC. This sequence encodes CASSPGLAGRRQETQYF.

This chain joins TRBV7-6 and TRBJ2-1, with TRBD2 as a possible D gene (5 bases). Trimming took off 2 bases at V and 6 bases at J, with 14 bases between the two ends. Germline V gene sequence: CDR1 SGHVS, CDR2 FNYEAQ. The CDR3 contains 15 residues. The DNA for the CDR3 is TGTGCCAGCAGCTTAAGGTTAGCGCCGCTCAATGAGCAGTTCTTC. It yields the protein CASSLRLAPLNEQFF. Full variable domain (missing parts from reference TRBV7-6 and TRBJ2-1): GAGVSQSPRYKVTKRGQDVALRCDPISGHVSLYWYRQALGQGPEFLTYFNYEAQQDKSGLPNDRFSAERPEGSISTLTIQRTEQRDSAMYRCASSLRLAPLNEQFFGPGTRLTVL.

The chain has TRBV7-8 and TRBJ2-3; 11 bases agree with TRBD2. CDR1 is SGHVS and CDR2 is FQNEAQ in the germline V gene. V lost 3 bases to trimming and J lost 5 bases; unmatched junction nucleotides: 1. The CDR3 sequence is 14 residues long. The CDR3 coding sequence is TGTGCCAGCAGCTTCACTAGCGGGGGAGATACGCAGTATTTT. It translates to CASSFTSGGDTQYF.

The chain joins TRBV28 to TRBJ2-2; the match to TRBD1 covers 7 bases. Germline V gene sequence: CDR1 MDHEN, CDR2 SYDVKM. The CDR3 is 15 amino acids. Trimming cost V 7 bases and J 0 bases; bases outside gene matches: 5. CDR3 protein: CASNDRETNTGELFF. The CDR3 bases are TGTGCCAGCAACGACAGGGAAACGAACACCGGGGAGCTGTTTTTT.

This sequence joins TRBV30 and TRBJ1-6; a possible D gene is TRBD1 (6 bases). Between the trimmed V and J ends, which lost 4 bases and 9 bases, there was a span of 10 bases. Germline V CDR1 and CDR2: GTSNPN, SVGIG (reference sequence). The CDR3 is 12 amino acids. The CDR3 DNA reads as TGTGCCTGGAAGGGGGGGCGTTCACCCCTCCACTTT. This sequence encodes CAWKGGRSPLHF.